These T cell receptor beta chains were read from a single sample in a study of T cell responses to AZD1222 COVID-19 vaccine. Assay used: immunoSEQ multiplex PCR; TCRdb lists only in-frame clones, some missing. This sample yields around 120,000 clones, of which about 85% are seen a single time; 2% to 2.5% belongs to the top ten. The sequencing here drew on peripheral blood, taken 28 days after the second AZD1222 dose. These receptors originate from an adult who received the AZD1222 COVID-19 vaccine. Both conserved end residues are part of each CDR3. Each record gives: clone size, D gene, J gene, V gene, CDR3 DNA, CDR3 protein. A D gene is named only where the DNA matches it firmly. Clone size appears in some rows only: once, few, many, or a class for an expanded clone.

. | TRBD1 | TRBJ1-4 | TRBV7-9 | TGTGCCAGCAGCGGGACAGGCCGGCGGGATGAAAAACTGTTTTTT | CASSGTGRRDEKLFF
. | . | TRBJ2-2 | TRBV9 | TGTGCCAGCAGCGTACATACAGGGTTGGGCGGGGAGCTGTTTTTT | CASSVHTGLGGELFF
. | . | TRBJ2-1 | TRBV11-2 | TGTGCCAGCAGTCCAAGGCGGCACTACTACAATGAGCAGTTCTTC | CASSPRRHYYNEQFF
. | . | TRBJ1-2 | TRBV4-3 | TGCGCCAGCAGCCAAGATATTAACTATGGCTACACCTTC | CASSQDINYGYTF
. | TRBD2 | TRBJ2-7 | TRBV19 | TGTGCCAGCCAGGGGACTAGCGGATCCTACGAGCAGTACTTC | CASQGTSGSYEQYF
once | . | TRBJ2-7 | TRBV6-5 | TGTGCCAGCACCCCGCAGGGGGGAAGGGGTGGCGAGCAGTACTTC | CASTPQGGRGGEQYF
. | . | TRBJ1-1 | TRBV11-1 | TGTGCCAGCAGCTTAGTGGACACTGAAGCTTTCTTT | CASSLVDTEAFF
. | . | TRBJ1-2 | TRBV7-9 | TGTGCCAGCAGCTCGTGGGACACCAGTAGGTATGGCTACACCTTC | CASSSWDTSRYGYTF
. | . | TRBJ1-2 | TRBV6-2/TRBV6-3 | TGTGCCAGCAGTTACCAGCTCCAGGGAGCTTATGGCTACACCTTC | CASSYQLQGAYGYTF
. | TRBD1 | TRBJ2-2 | TRBV2 | TGTGCCAGCGACAGGGTGAACACCGGGGAGCTGTTTTTT | CASDRVNTGELFF
. | . | TRBJ1-3 | TRBV7-9 | TGTGCCAGCAGCTCTATTTTTCTCCCCGGGACGGCTGGAAACACCATATATTTT | CASSSIFLPGTAGNTIYF
. | TRBD2 | TRBJ2-7 | TRBV7-3 | TGTGCCAGCAGCTTAGGTGCGGGAGCGCCGTACGAGCAGTACTTC | CASSLGAGAPYEQYF
once | . | TRBJ1-1 | TRBV20-1 | TGCAGTGCTAGACCGGGAAGGGGAGCTTTCTTT | CSARPGRGAFF
. | TRBD2 | TRBJ2-1 | TRBV2 | TGTGCCAGAGATAGCGGGAGGGGGAATGAGCAGTTCTTC | CARDSGRGNEQFF
. | . | TRBJ1-3 | TRBV16 | TGTGCCAGCAGCCAATCGAGGACTGGAAACACCATATATTTT | CASSQSRTGNTIYF
. | . | TRBJ1-2 | TRBV2 | TGTGCCAGCAGTGAAACCATGGAGCTCGTTCTACGCTATGGCTACACCTTC | CASSETMELVLRYGYTF
. | . | TRBJ1-1 | TRBV30 | TGTGCCTGGATTCAGGGCCTAAGGGAAGCTTTCTTT | CAWIQGLREAFF
. | . | TRBJ1-2 | TRBV7-9 | TGTGCCAGCAGCTTAGCGGAGGGTGATTATGGCTACACCTTC | CASSLAEGDYGYTF
. | . | TRBJ2-5 | TRBV10-3 | TGTGCCATCAGCAAGGGGGGGGAGGTTTGGGAGACCCAGTACTTC | CAISKGGEVWETQYF
. | . | TRBJ1-2 | TRBV12-3/TRBV12-4 | TGTGCCAGCATGATGACGAAGAACTATGGCTACACCTTC | CASMMTKNYGYTF
. | . | TRBJ1-2 | TRBV6-2/TRBV6-3 | TGTGCCAGCAGTTACCTACAGGGAAGAGGCTATGGCTACACCTTC | CASSYLQGRGYGYTF
. | TRBD1 | TRBJ1-1 | TRBV19 | TGTGCCAGTAGTGACAGGGTGAACACTGAAGCTTTCTTT | CASSDRVNTEAFF
. | . | TRBJ1-6 | TRBV5-5 | TGTGCCAGCAGCTTTATTGCAGGGGCGAGCTCCTATAATTCACCCCTCCACTTT | CASSFIAGASSYNSPLHF
. | . | TRBJ1-3 | TRBV6-6 | TGTGCCAGCAGTTACTCCGGGAAGCGGGCCACCATATATTTT | CASSYSGKRATIYF
. | . | TRBJ1-5 | TRBV2 | TGTGCCAGCAGACCATACAGGAATAGCAATCAGCCCCAGCATTTT | CASRPYRNSNQPQHF
. | . | TRBJ1-2 | TRBV6-5 | TGTGCCAGCAGTTACGGTCAGGGGCGGTATGGCTACACCTTC | CASSYGQGRYGYTF
. | TRBD2 | TRBJ2-1 | TRBV28 | TGTGCCAGCAGGACGCTAGCGGGAGGTTGGATCTTC | CASRTLAGGWIF
. | . | TRBJ1-2 | TRBV10-3 | TGTGCCATCAGTGAGTCTAGGGTAGACTATGGCTACACCTTC | CAISESRVDYGYTF
. | . | TRBJ1-6 | TRBV14 | TGTGCCAGCAGCCAGTACACGGGAACAGGTTCACCCCTCCACTTT | CASSQYTGTGSPLHF
once | TRBD1 | TRBJ1-1 | TRBV7-2 | TGTGCCAGCAGCTTTTTGGACAGGGGTTTGCACACTGAAGCTTTCTTT | CASSFLDRGLHTEAFF
. | . | TRBJ2-3 | TRBV5-1 | TGCGCCAGCAGCTTGGCCATTAAAGATACGCAGTATTTT | CASSLAIKDTQYF
. | TRBD2 | TRBJ2-7 | TRBV6-2/TRBV6-3 | TGTGCCAGCAGTTACTCTCCACTAGCGGCCCGATCCTACGAGCAGTACTTC | CASSYSPLAARSYEQYF
. | . | TRBJ1-2 | TRBV6-5 | TGTGCCAGCAGTTACAATTTAGGCAGTAACTATGGCTACACCTTC | CASSYNLGSNYGYTF
. | TRBD1 | TRBJ1-5 | TRBV28 | TGTGCCAGCAGTTTATCCCACAGGGGTCAGCCCCAGCATTTT | CASSLSHRGQPQHF
. | . | TRBJ1-1 | TRBV27 | TGTGCCAGCAGCCGTAAGGCGGGAGGCACTGAAGCTTTCTTT | CASSRKAGGTEAFF
. | . | TRBJ2-1 | TRBV2 | TGTGCCAGCAGTCAACTCGACCCAAACAATGAGCAGTTCTTC | CASSQLDPNNEQFF
few | TRBD1 | TRBJ2-1 | TRBV10-3 | TGTGCCGGCGCGAACGCACCGACAGGGTTAGTCAATGAGCAGTTCTTC | CAGANAPTGLVNEQFF
once | . | TRBJ1-2 | TRBV2 | TGTGCCAGCAGTGAAGGTTTTGGGTATGGCTACACCTTC | CASSEGFGYGYTF
. | . | TRBJ1-1 | TRBV19 | TGTGCCAGTAGTATAGCCAGGTTGAACACTGAAGCTTTCTTT | CASSIARLNTEAFF
. | . | TRBJ1-6 | TRBV6-2/TRBV6-3 | TGTGCCAGCAGTAAAACGAATTCACCCCTCCACTTT | CASSKTNSPLHF
. | TRBD2 | TRBJ2-7 | TRBV28 | TGTGCCAGCAGTCAGTTTGTACAGGGAGCGGGAGGACGGCAGTACTTC | CASSQFVQGAGGRQYF
. | . | TRBJ2-2 | TRBV3-1/TRBV3-2 | TGTGCCAGCAGCCAAGGATATAAGAACACCGGGGAGCTGTTTTTT | CASSQGYKNTGELFF
. | . | TRBJ1-5 | TRBV6-2/TRBV6-3 | TGTGCCAGCAGTTACTCGTCGTCCCGGCTCGAACGGGTTAGCAATCAGCCCCAGCATTTT | CASSYSSSRLERVSNQPQHF
. | . | TRBJ1-1 | TRBV4-2 | TGTGCCAGCAGCCAGGTCGTCGGGGATGGCACTGAAGCTTTCTTT | CASSQVVGDGTEAFF
once | . | TRBJ2-7 | TRBV9 | TGTGCCAGCAGCCCATCGGCAAGGGGCTACGAGCAGTACTTC | CASSPSARGYEQYF
. | . | TRBJ1-2 | TRBV28 | TGTGCCAGCAATCAGGCGGGGTACGGCTACACCTTC | CASNQAGYGYTF